A single sample is the source of the 5 T cell receptor beta chains below, sequenced in a study of blood T cells in healthy people across ages. Together with a sample-barcoded 5' primer, a J-beta primer mix was included in a second PCR lasting about 7 to 12 cycles. Via MiXCR, TCRdb re-called the 5' RACE reads, giving one row per CDR3 protein. In the table there are 550,000 to 800,000 distinct CDR3 sequences, roughly 32% of which are singletons. Sequenced input: blood. The receptors were gathered from a woman older than 75 in good health.

The chain uses TRBV5-1 and TRBJ2-6; possible D gene TRBD1, 6 bases. The germline CDR1 and CDR2 sequences are SGHRS and YFSETQ. The CDR3 spans 14 residues. V gave up 5 bases and J gave up 10 bases, with 16 bases separating them. CDR3 residues: CASSYGTSLNVLTF. CDR3 nucleotides: TGCGCCAGCAGTTATGGGACAAGTTTAAACGTCCTGACTTTC.

This clonotype has at least ten counts. The chain recombines TRBV7-2 with TRBJ2-3, with D hard to call. Germline CDR1 SGHTA, CDR2 FQGNSA. Trimming shortened V by 6 bases and J by 1 base, and 14 bases separated the two germline ends. The CDR3 loop spans 15 amino acids. In DNA form, the CDR3 reads TGTGCCAGCAGAGGACGCACTGTACGCACAGATACGCAGTATTTT. The encoded protein is CASRGRTVRTDTQYF.

V and J are TRBV6-1 and TRBJ1-1; D not certain. This CDR3 spans 12 amino acids. Deletions cut 6 bases from V and 5 bases from J, with 10 bases between. In germline, CDR1 is MNHNS, CDR2 SASEGT. The CDR3 sequence: CASRGFGTEAFF. The CDR3 DNA reads TGTGCCAGCAGGGGTTTTGGGACTGAAGCTTTCTTT.

The genes are TRBV18 and TRBJ2-1; a weak D match, TRBD2 (6 bases). Germline CDR1 and CDR2: KGHSH and LQKENI. The CDR3 totals 14 residues. V was pared by 3 bases and J by 3 bases, with 9 bases between. The CDR3, as DNA: TGTGCCAGCTCACCCCCGGGGGTCTACAATGAGCAGTTCTTC. Amino acids: CASSPPGVYNEQFF.

This clonotype came up many times. CDR3 protein: CASSAVSNEQFF. The CDR3 nucleotides are TGTGCCAGCAGTGCAGTATCTAATGAGCAGTTCTTC. The chain joins TRBV6-1 to TRBJ2-1; D call uncertain. The CDR3 sequence is 12 residues long. The V end lost 4 bases, the J end lost 7 bases, and 8 bases lay between the germline ends. Germline CDR1 MNHNS, CDR2 SASEGT.